What follows are 13 T cell receptor beta chains derived from one specimen sequenced in a study of cytomegalovirus exposure and HLA in healthy donors (TCRdb year 2017). Libraries were constructed by the immunoSEQ multiplex PCR assay. For the multiplex PCR, a mixture combining 60 forward primers for TCR Vbeta segments and 13 reverse primers for TCR Jbeta segments was used. Held by TCRdb, this immuneACCESS table contains in-frame sequences only and omits some clones. Under half of the omission traces to an unresolved V gene where checked; the cause of the rest is unknown. The sample has around 110,000 clones on record, approximately 70% of them singletons. 8.5% to 9.5% of the sample rests with the top ten. The sample comprised PBMCs. These receptor sequences come from a man aged 25-45 years in good health and CMV-seropositive.

This clone has a handful of counts. The chain is built from TRBV9 and TRBJ2-2, with D possibly being TRBD2 (6 bases). The germline V gene has CDR1 SGDLS and CDR2 YYNGEE. This CDR3 has 17 residues. V gave up 0 bases and J gave up 4 bases, with 16 bases separating them. The CDR3 sequence is CASSVAVSGGSTGELFF. CDR3 in DNA: TGTGCCAGCAGCGTAGCTGTCAGCGGAGGGAGCACCGGGGAGCTGTTTTTT. The variable domain in full, completed from reference TRBV9 and TRBJ2-2, reads DSGVTQTPKHLITATGQRVTLRCSPRSGDLSVYWYQQSLDQGLQFLIQYYNGEERAKGNILERFSAQQFPDLHSELNLSSLELGDSALYFCASSVAVSGGSTGELFFGEGSRLTVL.

A remark on this clone: A junction end diverges from the germline sequence, so it may reflect a read error. The J gene is TRBJ2-1, the V gene TRBV27, with no clear D. In germline, CDR1 is MNHEY, CDR2 SMNVEV (reference sequence). The CDR3 loop spans 15 amino acids. CDR3 loop: CASSLSGVMGLEQLF. The CDR3 DNA follows: TGTGCCAGCAGTTTATCCGGCGTAATGGGCCTTGAGCAGCTCTTC.

V gene TRBV6-5 combines with J gene TRBJ2-4, with TRBD2 as a possible D gene (5 bases). The CDR3 is made up of 13 amino acids. The V end was cut by 5 bases, the J end by 7 bases, with 12 bases between. CDR1 and CDR2 (germline): MNHEY, SVGAGI. This chain's CDR3 is CASSPTRGNIQYF. CDR3 DNA: TGTGCCAGCAGTCCTACCCGAGGGAACATTCAGTACTTC.

This clone has a single count. The CDR3 loop reads CASSRDGTSGNEQFF. As DNA, the CDR3 is TGTGCCAGCAGCCGGGACGGGACTAGCGGAAATGAGCAGTTCTTC. V usage is TRBV28 and J usage is TRBJ2-1, with 11 bases fitting TRBD2. Germline loops: CDR1 MDHEN, CDR2 SYDVKM. This CDR3 is built from 15 residues. Losses at the gene ends were 6 bases for V and 7 bases for J; bases not matched to a gene: 8. Supplemented by reference TRBV28 and TRBJ2-1, the full variable domain reads DVKVTQSSRYLVKRTGEKVFLECVQDMDHENMFWYRQDPGLGLRLIYFSYDVKMKEKGDIPEGYSVSREKKERFSLILESASTNQTSMYLCASSRDGTSGNEQFFGPGTRLTVL.

J is TRBJ2-5 and V is TRBV6-5; the D gene is possibly TRBD2 (6 bases). The J call may be incorrect, as the DNA end agrees better with TRBJ2-7. Germline CDR1 and CDR2: MNHEY and SVGAGI. This CDR3 region has 15 residues. CDR3 amino acids: CASSRHRDSSYEQYF. Written as DNA, the CDR3 is TGTGCCAGCAGCCGACACCGGGACTCCTCCTACGAGCAGTACTTC.

There are a few counts of this clone. V is TRBV5-1 and J is TRBJ1-1; D might be TRBD1 (5 bases). The CDR3 extends over 15 amino acids. Germline CDR1 reads SGHRS; CDR2 reads YFSETQ. V lost 0 bases and J 3 bases, leaving 12 bases between the germline ends. The CDR3 region is CASSLGRPQDTEAFF. In DNA, the CDR3 is TGCGCCAGCAGCTTGGGCCGTCCACAGGACACTGAAGCTTTCTTT.

The chain has TRBV4-1 and TRBJ1-5, with a weak D call TRBD1 (6 bases). This CDR3 has 15 residues. Germline V lookup: CDR1 MGHRA, CDR2 YSYEKL. Trimming removed 0 bases from V and 4 bases from J, with 10 bases in between. CDR3 protein: CASSQDGQKNQPQHF. CDR3 bases: TGCGCCAGCAGCCAAGATGGACAGAAAAATCAGCCCCAGCATTTT.

V gene TRBV27 combines with J gene TRBJ2-7, with 8 bases lining up with TRBD2. Germline loops: CDR1 MNHEY, CDR2 SMNVEV (reference sequence). With 7 bases clipped from V and 3 bases from J, the junction kept 14 bases outside the gene matches. The CDR3 covers 16 residues. CDR3 bases: TGTGCCAGCACCTTTCTGCGGGGGGATCCTTTCTACGAGCAGTACGTC. It is translated as CASTFLRGDPFYEQYV.

This rearrangement joins TRBV7-8 to TRBJ1-4; 9 positions match TRBD1. There are 15 residues in the CDR3. The ends lost 1 base at V and 8 bases at J; junction bases unmatched: 5. The V gene's germline CDR1 is SGHVS and CDR2 FQNEAQ. The CDR3 DNA reads TGTGCCAGCAGCTTAGTTCCGGGACAGGGAGAAAAACTGTTTTTT. This gives the protein CASSLVPGQGEKLFF.

The rearrangement joins TRBV7-9 to TRBJ2-7; D is possibly TRBD1 (5 bases). Trimming cost V 2 bases and J 6 bases, with 8 bases left between them. CDR3 length: 12 residues. Germline V CDR1 and CDR2: SEHNR, FQNEAQ (reference sequence). The chain's CDR3 is CASSLRQFEQYF. The CDR3 DNA reads TGTGCCAGCAGCTTAAGACAGTTCGAGCAGTACTTC.

This chain connects TRBV18 to TRBJ2-7; D not resolved. The ends were cut back, 3 bases at V and 1 base at J, with 4 bases in the middle. CDR3 length equals 12 residues. CDR1 KGHSH and CDR2 LQKENI come from the germline V gene. CDR3 amino acids: CASSPRSYEQYF. The CDR3 coding sequence is TGTGCCAGCTCACCCCGGTCCTACGAGCAGTACTTC.

This rearrangement joins TRBV2 to TRBJ2-7; a possible D gene is TRBD1 (6 bases). The germline V gene has CDR1 SNHLY and CDR2 FYNNEI. The CDR3 runs to 14 residues. The germline V and J ends were trimmed by 7 bases and 0 bases, with 13 bases remaining between them. CDR3 DNA sequence: TGTGCCAGCACCACCAACAGGGACTCCTACGAGCAGTACTTC. It is translated as CASTTNRDSYEQYF.

V is TRBV19 and J is TRBJ2-1, with D perhaps matching TRBD2 (5 bases). Trimming removed 3 bases at V and 4 bases at J, with 16 bases between. The length of the CDR3 is 16 residues. CDR1 and CDR2 from the germline V gene are LNHDA and SQIVND (reference sequence). CDR3 loop: CASSIFEGVGYNEQFF. The CDR3 coding sequence is TGTGCCAGTAGTATTTTTGAGGGAGTTGGGTACAATGAGCAGTTCTTC.